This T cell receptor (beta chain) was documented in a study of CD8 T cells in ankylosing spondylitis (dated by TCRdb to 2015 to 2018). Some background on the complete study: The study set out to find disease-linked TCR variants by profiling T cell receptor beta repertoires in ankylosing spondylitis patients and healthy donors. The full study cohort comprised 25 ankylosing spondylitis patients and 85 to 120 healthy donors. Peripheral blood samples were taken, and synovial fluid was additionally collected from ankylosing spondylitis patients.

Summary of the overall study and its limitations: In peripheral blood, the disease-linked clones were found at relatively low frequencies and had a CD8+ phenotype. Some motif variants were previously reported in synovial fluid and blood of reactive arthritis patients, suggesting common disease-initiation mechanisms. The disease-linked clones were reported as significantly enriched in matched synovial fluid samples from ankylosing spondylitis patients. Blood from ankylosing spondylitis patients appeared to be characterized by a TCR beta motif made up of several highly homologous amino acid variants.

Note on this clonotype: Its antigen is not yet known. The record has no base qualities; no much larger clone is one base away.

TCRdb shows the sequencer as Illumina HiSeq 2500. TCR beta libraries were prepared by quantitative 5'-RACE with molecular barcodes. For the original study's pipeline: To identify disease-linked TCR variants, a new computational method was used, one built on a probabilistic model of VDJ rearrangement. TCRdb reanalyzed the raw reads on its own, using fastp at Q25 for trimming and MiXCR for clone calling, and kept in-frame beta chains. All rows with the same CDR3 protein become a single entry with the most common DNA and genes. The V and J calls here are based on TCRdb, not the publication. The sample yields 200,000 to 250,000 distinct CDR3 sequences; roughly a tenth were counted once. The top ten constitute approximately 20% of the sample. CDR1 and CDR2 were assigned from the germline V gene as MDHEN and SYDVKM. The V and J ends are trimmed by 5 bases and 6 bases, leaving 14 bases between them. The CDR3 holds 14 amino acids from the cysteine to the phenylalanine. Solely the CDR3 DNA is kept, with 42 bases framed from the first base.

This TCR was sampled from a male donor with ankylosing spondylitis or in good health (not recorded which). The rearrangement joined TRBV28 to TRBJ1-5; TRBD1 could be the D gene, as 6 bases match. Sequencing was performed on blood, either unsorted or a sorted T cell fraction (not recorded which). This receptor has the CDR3 CASSPYRESQPQHF. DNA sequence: TGTGCCAGCAGTCCCTACAGGGAATCTCAGCCCCAGCATTTT.